One sample yielded the 7 T cell receptor beta chains listed below, sequenced in a study of T cell repertoires in cytomegalovirus infection. TCRdb fed the reads into MiXCR, producing one record per CDR3 protein. This table has fewer than 250,000 distinct CDR3 sequences, over 20% appearing once. The sequencing sample was made of CD8+ T cells from PBMCs. The receptors stem from a human donor in good health (CMV status not recorded). Some clones in this sample may be carry-over from other donors' samples.

In this sample, this clonotype turned up a few times. The chain is built from TRBV3-1 and TRBJ2-2; unclear D gene. Germline V lookup: CDR1 LGHDT, CDR2 YNNKEL (reference sequence). This CDR3 comprises 15 residues. V was pared by 0 bases and J by 1 base, with 6 bases between. CDR3 coding DNA: TGTGCCAGCAGCCAAGACGACGGGAACACCGGGGAGCTGTTTTTT. Amino acid sequence: CASSQDDGNTGELFF. The entire variable domain, with the rest obtained from reference TRBV3-1 and TRBJ2-2, is as follows: DTAVSQTPKYLVTQMGNDKSIKCEQNLGHDTMYWYKQDSKKFLKIMFSYNNKELIINETVPNRFSPKSPDKAHLNLHINSLELGDSAVYFCASSQDDGNTGELFFGEGSRLTVL.

This clonotype was detected ten times or more. The chain links TRBV7-6 to TRBJ1-2; 9 positions agree with TRBD1. The V gene's germline CDR1 is SGHVS and CDR2 FNYEAQ. CDR3 length: 14 amino acids. With V trimmed by 5 bases and J by 4 bases, 5 bases remained unmatched. The CDR3 bases are TGTGCCAGCAGCCCGGGACAGGGAACCTATGGCTACACCTTC. Amino acid sequence: CASSPGQGTYGYTF.

About this clonotype itself: The junction departs from germline at one end; a sequencing error may be responsible. This chain links TRBV20-1 with TRBJ2-5; D uncertain. This CDR3 spans 15 amino acids. Germline CDR1 and CDR2: DFQATT and SNEGSKA (reference sequence). The CDR3 spells CSSRDPWAPEETQYF. CDR3 nucleotide sequence: TGCAGTTCTAGAGATCCTTGGGCCCCCGAAGAGACCCAGTACTTC.

This clonotype was detected many times. This sequence joins TRBV7-9 and TRBJ2-7; tentative D call: TRBD2 (5 bases). Germline-derived CDR1 and CDR2 are SEHNR and FQNEAQ (reference sequence). V shed 1 base and J shed 5 bases, with 9 bases lying between them. The CDR3 has 13 residues. The CDR3 spells CASSLVAGNEQYF. CDR3 coding DNA: TGTGCCAGCAGCTTAGTTGCCGGGAACGAGCAGTACTTC.

The genes are TRBV20-1 and TRBJ2-2, with D uncertain. Germline V lookup: CDR1 DFQATT, CDR2 SNEGSKA (reference sequence). V dropped 1 base and J dropped 5 bases, with 8 bases sitting between them. The CDR3 has 13 amino acids. The CDR3 DNA sequence: TGCAGTGCTAGAGCGGCCGAGACCGGGGAGCTGTTTTTT. This translates into CSARAAETGELFF.

This clonotype was counted at least ten times. The genes are TRBV5-6 and TRBJ2-2, with a tentative D call TRBD1 (6 bases). Germline V gene sequence: CDR1 SGHDT, CDR2 YYEEEE. V was shortened by 4 bases and J by 1 base, with 14 bases between the two germline ends. This CDR3 has 16 residues. CDR3 region: CASSQFWTVNTGELFF. The CDR3 DNA reads TGTGCCAGCAGCCAGTTCTGGACAGTGAACACCGGGGAGCTGTTTTTT.

In its sample, this clonotype was seen a few times. This chain connects TRBV24-1 to TRBJ2-1; the D call may be TRBD1 or TRBD2 (6 bases each). CDR1 and CDR2 (germline): KGHDR, SFDVKD. The CDR3 has 15 amino acids. V shed 4 bases and J shed 2 bases, with 11 bases lying between them. DNA of the CDR3: TGTGCCACCAGTGAATCCGGGGGCGCCTACAATGAGCAGTTCTTC. Translating gives CATSESGGAYNEQFF.